Each of the 21 T cell receptor beta chains below was sequenced from the same sample in a study of T cell changes during pregnancy in multiple sclerosis. Sequencing used immunoSEQ multiplex PCR; TCRdb keeps in-frame clones, though not all of them. The sample records about 57,000 clones, 70% to 90% being singletons. Specimen: peripheral blood, collected after pregnancy. Every receptor here comes from a female donor with multiple sclerosis, enrolled in a pregnancy study.

The chain has TRBV6-5 and TRBJ2-3; weak D call: TRBD1 (6 bases). CDR1 and CDR2 from the germline V gene are MNHEY and SVGAGI. The CDR3 is 15 residues long. V gave up 0 bases and J gave up 4 bases, with 11 bases separating them. The CDR3 coding sequence is TGTGCCAGCAGTTACTCATCAGGGGCGGCAGATACGCAGTATTTT. This encodes CASSYSSGAADTQYF.

This clone has a handful of counts. The V call is TRBV6-1, the J call TRBJ1-1, with 7 bases that match TRBD1. Germline loops: CDR1 MNHNS, CDR2 SASEGT. The CDR3 runs to 13 residues. Unmatched junction bases numbered 6, after V lost 4 bases and J lost 7 bases. DNA of the CDR3: TGTGCCAGCAGTGTTGCGGGACAGCTTGAAGCTTTCTTT. Amino acid sequence: CASSVAGQLEAFF.

The J gene is TRBJ1-6, the V gene TRBV9, with D unclear. Germline V lookup: CDR1 SGDLS, CDR2 YYNGEE. V lost 4 bases, J lost 11 bases, and 16 bases lay in between. CDR3 size: 14 residues. CDR3 bases: TGTGCCAGCAGCCCGAATCCCGAGCTTACACCCCTCCACTTT. The encoded protein is CASSPNPELTPLHF. Full variable domain (remainder filled in from reference TRBV9 and TRBJ1-6): DSGVTQTPKHLITATGQRVTLRCSPRSGDLSVYWYQQSLDQGLQFLIQYYNGEERAKGNILERFSAQQFPDLHSELNLSSLELGDSALYFCASSPNPELTPLHFGNGTRLTVT.

The chain employs TRBV9 and TRBJ2-5, with a tentative D call TRBD2 (6 bases). CDR1 is SGDLS and CDR2 is YYNGEE in the germline V gene. Trimming cost V 3 bases and J 7 bases, with 22 bases left between them. The CDR3 has 16 amino acids. The CDR3 DNA follows: TGTGCCAGCAGCGATTACCGGGACTTTCAACGGGGGACCCAGTACTTC. Protein product: CASSDYRDFQRGTQYF.

In DNA, the CDR3 is TGTGCCAGCAGCTTATCAGGGATGAGCTATGGCTACACCTTC. It codes for CASSLSGMSYGYTF. The chain is built from TRBV7-8 and TRBJ1-2; D is possibly TRBD1 (5 bases). This CDR3 has 14 residues. Trimming shortened V by 2 bases and J by 4 bases, and 11 bases separated the two germline ends. The germline gives CDR1 SGHVS, CDR2 FQNEAQ. The full variable domain, completed using reference TRBV7-8 and TRBJ1-2, is GAGVSQSPRYKVAKRGQDVALRCDPISGHVSLFWYQQALGQGPEFLTYFQNEAQLDKSGLPSDRFFAERPEGSVSTLKIQRTQQEDSAVYLCASSLSGMSYGYTFGSGTRLTVV.

The chain uses TRBV6-5 and TRBJ1-1; TRBD1 is a possible D gene (5 bases). The CDR3 loop spans 14 amino acids. The germline V gene encodes CDR1 MNHEY and CDR2 SVGAGI. V lost 8 bases and J lost 1, with 14 bases in between. CDR3 DNA sequence: TGTGCCAGCGGACAACTATCCGGGAACACTGAAGCTTTCTTT. Encoded protein: CASGQLSGNTEAFF.

The chain couples TRBV2 to TRBJ2-6, with no clear D. The germline CDR1 and CDR2 sequences are SNHLY and FYNNEI. V lost 7 bases, J lost 0 bases, and 4 bases lay in between. The length of the CDR3 is 13 residues. The CDR3 nucleotides are TGTGCCAGCACTTTCTCTGGGGCCAACGTCCTGACTTTC. It codes for CASTFSGANVLTF.

The rearrangement links TRBV6-5 to TRBJ2-5; D unclear. The CDR3 sequence is 13 residues long. Germline CDR1 and CDR2: MNHEY and SVGAGI. V was clipped by 1 base and J by 4 bases, with 7 bases between them. The CDR3 sequence is CASSYWRGETQYF. The CDR3 region has the DNA TGTGCCAGCAGTTACTGGAGAGGAGAGACCCAGTACTTC.

This chain connects TRBV5-6 to TRBJ2-1; TRBD2 matches at 8 bases. This CDR3 comprises 15 residues. Germline trimming cut 2 bases from V and 7 bases from J; bases unmatched to any gene: 8. Germline lookup yields CDR1 SGHDT and CDR2 YYEEEE. The CDR3 loop is CASSFTGGARNEQFF. The CDR3 DNA reads as TGTGCCAGCAGCTTCACCGGGGGGGCCCGAAATGAGCAGTTCTTC.

V usage is TRBV2 and J usage is TRBJ1-2; a possible D gene is TRBD1 (5 bases). Germline lookup yields CDR1 SNHLY and CDR2 FYNNEI. The V and J ends lost 8 bases and 4 bases respectively, with 14 bases between them. The CDR3 loop spans 13 amino acids. This CDR3 reads CASGAGLSYGYTF. The CDR3, as DNA: TGTGCCAGCGGGGCAGGCCTTTCCTATGGCTACACCTTC. Drawing the rest from reference TRBV2 and TRBJ1-2, the complete variable domain is EPEVTQTPSHQVTQMGQEVILRCVPISNHLYFYWYRQILGQKVEFLVSFYNNEISEKSEIFDDQFSVERPDGSNFTLKIRSTKLEDSAMYFCASGAGLSYGYTFGSGTRLTVV.

The rearrangement links TRBV12-1 to TRBJ2-3; no DNA check was done on the table's D call, TRBD2. TRBV12-1 constitutes a pseudogene. The length of the CDR3 is 15 residues. The CDR3 loop is CASSFSREGTDTQYF. In nucleotides, the CDR3 is TGTGCCAGCAGCTTTAGCCGGGAGGGGACAGATACGCAGTATTTT.

The rearrangement joins TRBV15 to TRBJ2-1; 8 nucleotides line up with TRBD2. The CDR3 has 17 residues. The germline CDR1 and CDR2 sequences are LNHNV and YYDKDF (reference sequence). V lost 4 bases to trimming and J lost 5 bases; unmatched junction nucleotides: 13. The CDR3 DNA sequence: TGTGCCACCAGCACCTCCTTAGCGGGGCCCGTCAACAATGAGCAGTTCTTC. Its protein product is CATSTSLAGPVNNEQFF.

The chain joins TRBV5-6 to TRBJ2-7; D remains unclear. The CDR3 runs 16 residues. Per germline, CDR1 SGHDT and CDR2 YYEEEE. V lost 0 bases and J lost 1, with 14 bases in between. The chain's CDR3 is CASSLAYSPQSYEQYF. The DNA for the CDR3 is TGTGCCAGCAGCTTGGCGTATAGTCCTCAATCCTACGAGCAGTACTTC.

The rearrangement joins TRBV7-2 to TRBJ2-3; TRBD2 might be the D (6 bases). The germline V gene encodes CDR1 SGHTA and CDR2 FQGNSA. The CDR3 is made up of 14 amino acids. The V end was cut by 2 bases, the J end by 6 bases, with 12 bases between. The CDR3 here is CASSLIGGGDTQYF. The CDR3 DNA reads as TGTGCCAGCAGCTTAATCGGTGGAGGGGATACGCAGTATTTT.

This rearrangement joins TRBV2 to TRBJ1-1; 8 bases fit TRBD1. The germline V gene encodes CDR1 SNHLY and CDR2 FYNNEI. After removal of 7 bases from V and 3 bases from J, the junction contained 7 bases not matched to a gene. This CDR3 is built from 14 residues. The CDR3 nucleotides read TGTGCCAGCAAGGCGCAGGGGGCTTACACTGAAGCTTTCTTT. It is translated as CASKAQGAYTEAFF.

The chain has TRBV7-9 and TRBJ1-4; maybe TRBD1 (5 bases). The germline V gene encodes CDR1 SEHNR and CDR2 FQNEAQ (reference sequence). This CDR3 has 16 residues. V was trimmed by 4 bases and J by 2 bases, leaving 14 bases between them. CDR3 protein: CASSYSLGGTNEKLFF. CDR3 coding DNA: TGTGCCAGCAGCTACTCCCTCGGGGGTACTAATGAAAAACTGTTTTTT.

The genes are TRBV29-1 and TRBJ1-5; 11 bases are shared with TRBD1. J gave up 5 bases and V 6 bases, and 3 bases lay outside the gene matches. Looked up from germline, CDR1 is SQVTM and CDR2 is ANQGSEA. CDR3 length: 13 residues. CDR3 DNA: TGCAGCGTCGGGGGACAGGGGGATCAGCCCCAGCATTTT. Its translation is CSVGGQGDQPQHF.

This clone was seen once. The V gene is TRBV7-6, the J gene TRBJ2-5; possibly TRBD1 for D (6 bases). Between the trimmed V and J ends, which lost 0 bases and 5 bases, there was a span of 10 bases. The CDR3 contains 14 residues. Germline V gene lookup returns CDR1 SGHVS and CDR2 FNYEAQ. As DNA, the CDR3 is TGTGCCAGCAGCTTAGCGGGGGCAGGGGAGACCCAGTACTTC. This translates into CASSLAGAGETQYF.

The CDR3 is CASSLQGYTEAFF. The CDR3 bases are TGTGCCAGCAGCTTACAGGGGTACACTGAAGCTTTCTTT. V is TRBV7-2 and J is TRBJ1-1, with D possibly being TRBD1 (6 bases). The CDR3 loop spans 13 amino acids. V lost 2 bases to trimming and J lost 3 bases, with 7 bases between them. CDR1 and CDR2 (germline): SGHTA, FQGNSA.

This chain uses TRBV15 with TRBJ2-1; tentative D call: TRBD2 (5 bases). The V gene lost 0 bases and the J gene lost 5 bases, with 11 bases spanning the gap. This CDR3 region has 15 residues. CDR1 and CDR2 from the germline V gene are LNHNV and YYDKDF (reference sequence). Here the CDR3 reads CATSREPRADNEQFF. The CDR3 nucleotides are TGTGCCACCAGCAGAGAACCGAGGGCCGACAATGAGCAGTTCTTC.

The V call is TRBV5-1, the J call TRBJ2-1; D gene ambiguous. The CDR3 covers 15 residues. Trimming pared 0 bases from V and 2 bases from J, leaving 9 bases between. Germline CDR1 reads SGHRS; CDR2 reads YFSETQ. CDR3 sequence: CASSLGQNAYNEQFF. CDR3 DNA: TGCGCCAGCAGCTTGGGCCAGAATGCCTACAATGAGCAGTTCTTC.